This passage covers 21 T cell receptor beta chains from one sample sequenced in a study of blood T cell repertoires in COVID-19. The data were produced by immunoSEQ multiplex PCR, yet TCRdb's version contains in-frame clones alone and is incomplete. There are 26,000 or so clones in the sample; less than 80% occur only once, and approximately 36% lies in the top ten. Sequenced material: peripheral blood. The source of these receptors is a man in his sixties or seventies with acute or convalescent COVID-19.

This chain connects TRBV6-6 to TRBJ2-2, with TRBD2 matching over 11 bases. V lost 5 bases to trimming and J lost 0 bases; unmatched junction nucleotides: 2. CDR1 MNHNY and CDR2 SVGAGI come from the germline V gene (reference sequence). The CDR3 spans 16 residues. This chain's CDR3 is CASSRSGRANTGELFF. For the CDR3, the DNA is TGTGCCAGCAGTCGTAGCGGGAGGGCGAACACCGGGGAGCTGTTTTTT.

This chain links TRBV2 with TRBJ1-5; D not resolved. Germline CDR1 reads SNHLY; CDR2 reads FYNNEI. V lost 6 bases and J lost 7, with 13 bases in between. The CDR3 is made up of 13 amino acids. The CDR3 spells CASSPETGQPQHF. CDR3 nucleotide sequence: TGTGCCAGCAGCCCCGAAACGGGACAGCCCCAGCATTTT.

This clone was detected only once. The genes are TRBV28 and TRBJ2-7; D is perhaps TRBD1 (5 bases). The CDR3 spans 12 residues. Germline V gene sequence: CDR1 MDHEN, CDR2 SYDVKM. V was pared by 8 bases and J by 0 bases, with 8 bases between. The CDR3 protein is CASEDTSYEQYF. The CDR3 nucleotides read TGTGCCAGCGAGGACACCTCCTACGAGCAGTACTTC.

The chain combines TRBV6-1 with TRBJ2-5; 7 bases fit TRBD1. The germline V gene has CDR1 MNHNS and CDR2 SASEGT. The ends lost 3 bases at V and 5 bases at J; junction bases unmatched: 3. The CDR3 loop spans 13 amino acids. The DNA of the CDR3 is TGTGCCAGCAGTGAGACAGGGCCCGAGACCCAGTACTTC. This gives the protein CASSETGPETQYF.

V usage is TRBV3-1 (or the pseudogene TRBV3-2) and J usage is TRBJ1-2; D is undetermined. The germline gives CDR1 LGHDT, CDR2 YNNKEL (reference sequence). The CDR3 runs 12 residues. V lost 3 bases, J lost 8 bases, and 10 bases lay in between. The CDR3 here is CASSQAEVGYTF. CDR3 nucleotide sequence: TGTGCCAGCAGCCAGGCCGAAGTCGGCTACACCTTC.

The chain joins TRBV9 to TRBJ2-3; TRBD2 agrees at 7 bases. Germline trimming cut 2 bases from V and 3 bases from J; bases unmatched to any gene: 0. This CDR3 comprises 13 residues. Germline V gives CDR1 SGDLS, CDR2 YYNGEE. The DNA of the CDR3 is TGTGCCAGCAGCGTCGGGAGGACAGATACGCAGTATTTT. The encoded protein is CASSVGRTDTQYF.

DNA of the CDR3: TGTGCCAGCAGCCGTCACCCAGACAAGGACAGGGTGGGTAATGAGCAGTTCTTC. Its translation is CASSRHPDKDRVGNEQFF. This chain uses TRBV5-6 with TRBJ2-1; TRBD1 aligns across 8 bases. CDR3 size: 18 residues. In germline, CDR1 is SGHDT, CDR2 YYEEEE. Losses at the gene ends were 4 bases for V and 7 bases for J; bases not matched to a gene: 19.

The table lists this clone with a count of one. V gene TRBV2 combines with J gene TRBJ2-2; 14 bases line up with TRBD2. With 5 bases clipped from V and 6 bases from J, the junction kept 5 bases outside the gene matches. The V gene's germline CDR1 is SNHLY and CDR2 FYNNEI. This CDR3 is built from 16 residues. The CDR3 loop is CASSSGLAGAPGELFF. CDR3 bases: TGTGCCAGCAGTTCGGGACTAGCGGGAGCGCCCGGGGAGCTGTTTTTT.

CDR3 bases: TGTGCCAGTACACGACGCCCGGGACTAGCGGGAGATGGCGAGACCCAGTACTTC. Translating it yields CASTRRPGLAGDGETQYF. The V gene is TRBV19, the J gene TRBJ2-5, with 14 bases lining up with TRBD2. The V segment lost 7 bases and the J segment 5 bases; nucleotides outside the gene matches: 15. The CDR3 is 18 amino acids. The V gene's germline CDR1 is LNHDA and CDR2 SQIVND (reference sequence).

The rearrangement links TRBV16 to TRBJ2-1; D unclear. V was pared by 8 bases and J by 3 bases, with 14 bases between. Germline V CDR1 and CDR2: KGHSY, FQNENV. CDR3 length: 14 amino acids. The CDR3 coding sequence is TGTGCCAGCGAAGGCAGGCCCTTCTACAATGAGCAGTTCTTC. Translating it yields CASEGRPFYNEQFF.

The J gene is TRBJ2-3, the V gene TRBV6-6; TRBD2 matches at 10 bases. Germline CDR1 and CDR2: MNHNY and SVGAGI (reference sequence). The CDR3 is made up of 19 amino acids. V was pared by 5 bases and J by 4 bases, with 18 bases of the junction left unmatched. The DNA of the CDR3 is TGTGCCAGCAGTCCCGACCGCCCGAAGAGAGCGGGAGGGCCAGATACGCAGTATTTT. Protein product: CASSPDRPKRAGGPDTQYF.

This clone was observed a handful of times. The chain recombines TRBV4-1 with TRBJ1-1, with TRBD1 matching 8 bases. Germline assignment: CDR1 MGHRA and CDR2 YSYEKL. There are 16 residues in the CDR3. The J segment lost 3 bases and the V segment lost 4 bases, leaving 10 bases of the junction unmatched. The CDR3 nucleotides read TGCGCCAGCAGCCGCGGATCAGGGGGCGCCGACACTGAAGCTTTCTTT. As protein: CASSRGSGGADTEAFF.

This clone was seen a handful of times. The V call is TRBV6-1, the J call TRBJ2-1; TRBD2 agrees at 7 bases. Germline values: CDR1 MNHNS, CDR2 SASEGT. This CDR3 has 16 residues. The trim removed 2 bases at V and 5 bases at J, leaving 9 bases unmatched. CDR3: CASSERLASGNNEQFF. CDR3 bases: TGTGCCAGCAGTGAAAGGTTGGCTAGCGGAAACAATGAGCAGTTCTTC.

The CDR3 nucleotides read TGTGCCAGCAGTGAAGATGCCCCACTCGGGGATCAGCCCCAGCATTTT. Translating it yields CASSEDAPLGDQPQHF. J is TRBJ1-5 and V is TRBV6-1; no reliable D call. In germline, CDR1 is MNHNS, CDR2 SASEGT. Between the trimmed V and J ends, which lost 1 base and 5 bases, there was a span of 15 bases. The CDR3 has 16 amino acids.

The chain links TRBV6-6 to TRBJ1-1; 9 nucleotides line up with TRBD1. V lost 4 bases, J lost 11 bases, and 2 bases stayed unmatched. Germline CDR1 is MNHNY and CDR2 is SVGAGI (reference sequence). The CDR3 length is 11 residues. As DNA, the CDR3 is TGTGCCAGCAGTTGGGACAGGGAGGCTTTCTTT. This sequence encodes CASSWDREAFF.

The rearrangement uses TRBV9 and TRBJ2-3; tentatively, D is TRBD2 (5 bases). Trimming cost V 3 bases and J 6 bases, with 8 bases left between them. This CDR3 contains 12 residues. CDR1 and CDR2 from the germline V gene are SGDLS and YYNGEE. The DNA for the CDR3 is TGTGCCAGCAGCGGCGGGTGGGATACGCAGTATTTT. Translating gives CASSGGWDTQYF. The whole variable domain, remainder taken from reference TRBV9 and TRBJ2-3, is DSGVTQTPKHLITATGQRVTLRCSPRSGDLSVYWYQQSLDQGLQFLIQYYNGEERAKGNILERFSAQQFPDLHSELNLSSLELGDSALYFCASSGGWDTQYFGPGTRLTVL.

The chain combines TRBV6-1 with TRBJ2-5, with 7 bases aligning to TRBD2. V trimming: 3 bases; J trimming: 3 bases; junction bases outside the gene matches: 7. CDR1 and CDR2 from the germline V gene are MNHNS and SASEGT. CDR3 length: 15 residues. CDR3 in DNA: TGTGCCAGCAGTGACGCGGGGGTGCTAAAAGAGACCCAGTACTTC. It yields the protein CASSDAGVLKETQYF.

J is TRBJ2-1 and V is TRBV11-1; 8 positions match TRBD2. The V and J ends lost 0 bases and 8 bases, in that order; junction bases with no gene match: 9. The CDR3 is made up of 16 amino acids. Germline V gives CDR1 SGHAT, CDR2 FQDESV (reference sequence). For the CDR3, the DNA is TGTGCCAGCAGCTTAGCCCTCGGGACTAGAGTCGATGAGCAGTTCTTC. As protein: CASSLALGTRVDEQFF.

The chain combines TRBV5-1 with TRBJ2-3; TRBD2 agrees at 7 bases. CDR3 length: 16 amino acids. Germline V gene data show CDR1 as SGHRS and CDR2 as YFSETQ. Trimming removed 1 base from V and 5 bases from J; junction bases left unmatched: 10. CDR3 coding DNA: TGCGCCAGCAGCTTGAGTGTCGGGGGGTCGCAAGATACGCAGTATTTT. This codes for CASSLSVGGSQDTQYF.

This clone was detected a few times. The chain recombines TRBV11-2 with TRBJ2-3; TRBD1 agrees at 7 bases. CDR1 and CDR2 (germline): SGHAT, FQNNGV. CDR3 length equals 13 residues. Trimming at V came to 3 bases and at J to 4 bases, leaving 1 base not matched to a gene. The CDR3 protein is CASSFDRADTQYF. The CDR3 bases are TGTGCCAGCAGCTTTGACAGGGCAGATACGCAGTATTTT.

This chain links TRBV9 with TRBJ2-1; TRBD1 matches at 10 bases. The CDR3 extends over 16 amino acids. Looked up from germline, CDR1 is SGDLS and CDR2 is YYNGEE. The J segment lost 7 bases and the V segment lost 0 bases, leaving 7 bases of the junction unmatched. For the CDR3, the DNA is TGTGCCAGCAGCGTAGGGGGGACAGGGGATATGAATGAGCAGTTCTTC. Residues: CASSVGGTGDMNEQFF.